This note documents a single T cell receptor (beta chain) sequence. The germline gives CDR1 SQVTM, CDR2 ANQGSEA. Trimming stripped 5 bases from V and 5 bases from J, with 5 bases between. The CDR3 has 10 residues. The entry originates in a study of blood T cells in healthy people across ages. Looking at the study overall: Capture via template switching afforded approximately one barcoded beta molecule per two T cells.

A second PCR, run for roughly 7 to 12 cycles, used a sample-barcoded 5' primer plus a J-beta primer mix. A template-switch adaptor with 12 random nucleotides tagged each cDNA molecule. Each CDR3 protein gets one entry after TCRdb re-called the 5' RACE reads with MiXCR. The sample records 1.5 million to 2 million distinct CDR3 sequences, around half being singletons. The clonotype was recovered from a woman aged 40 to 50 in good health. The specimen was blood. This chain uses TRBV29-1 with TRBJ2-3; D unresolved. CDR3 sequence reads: CSVQKDTQYF. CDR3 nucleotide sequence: TGCAGCGTTCAAAAAGATACGCAGTATTTT.